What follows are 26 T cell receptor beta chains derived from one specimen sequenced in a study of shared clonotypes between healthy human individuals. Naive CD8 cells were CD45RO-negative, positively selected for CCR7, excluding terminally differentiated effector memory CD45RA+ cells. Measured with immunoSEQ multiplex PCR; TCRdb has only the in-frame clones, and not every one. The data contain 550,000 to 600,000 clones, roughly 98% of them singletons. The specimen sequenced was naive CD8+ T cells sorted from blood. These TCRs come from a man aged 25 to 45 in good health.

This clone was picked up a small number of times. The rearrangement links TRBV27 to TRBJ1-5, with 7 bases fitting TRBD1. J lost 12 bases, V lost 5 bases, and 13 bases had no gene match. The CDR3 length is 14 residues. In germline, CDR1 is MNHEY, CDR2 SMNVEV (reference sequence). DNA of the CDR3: TGTGCCAGCAGTGGCTGGACAGGTGACCCCTTCCAGCATTTT. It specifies CASSGWTGDPFQHF.

In nucleotides, the CDR3 is TGTGCCTGGAGTGTATTTTCCAGACAGGGGGTTGACGCTGAAGCTTTCTTT. Translation: CAWSVFSRQGVDAEAFF. The chain uses TRBV30 and TRBJ1-1; 9 bases are a match to TRBD1. The length of the CDR3 is 17 residues. V was pared by 0 bases and J by 6 bases, with 14 bases of the junction left unmatched. CDR1 is GTSNPN, CDR2 SVGIG, per germline (reference sequence).

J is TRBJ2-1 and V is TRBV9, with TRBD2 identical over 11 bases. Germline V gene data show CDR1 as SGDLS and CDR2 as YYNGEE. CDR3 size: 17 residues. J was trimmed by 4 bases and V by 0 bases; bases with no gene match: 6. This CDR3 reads CASSVATSGRPYNEQFF. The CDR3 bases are TGTGCCAGCAGCGTAGCTACTAGCGGGAGACCTTACAATGAGCAGTTCTTC.

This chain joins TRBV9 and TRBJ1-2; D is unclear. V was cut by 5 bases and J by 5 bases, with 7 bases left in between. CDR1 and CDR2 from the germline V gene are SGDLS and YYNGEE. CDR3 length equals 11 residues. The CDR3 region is CASRGVYGYTF. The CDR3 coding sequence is TGTGCCAGCAGGGGTGTTTATGGCTACACCTTC. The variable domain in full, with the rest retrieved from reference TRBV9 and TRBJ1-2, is DSGVTQTPKHLITATGQRVTLRCSPRSGDLSVYWYQQSLDQGLQFLIQYYNGEERAKGNILERFSAQQFPDLHSELNLSSLELGDSALYFCASRGVYGYTFGSGTRLTVV.

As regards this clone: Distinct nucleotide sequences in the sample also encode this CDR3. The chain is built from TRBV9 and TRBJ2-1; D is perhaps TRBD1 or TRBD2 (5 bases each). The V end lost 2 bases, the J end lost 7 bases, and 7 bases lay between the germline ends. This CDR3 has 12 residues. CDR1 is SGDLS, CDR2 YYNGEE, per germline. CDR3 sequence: CASSVGANEQFF. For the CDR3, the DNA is TGTGCCAGCAGCGTCGGGGCGAATGAGCAGTTCTTC. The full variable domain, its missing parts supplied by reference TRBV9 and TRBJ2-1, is DSGVTQTPKHLITATGQRVTLRCSPRSGDLSVYWYQQSLDQGLQFLIQYYNGEERAKGNILERFSAQQFPDLHSELNLSSLELGDSALYFCASSVGANEQFFGPGTRLTVL.

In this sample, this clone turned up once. CDR3 bases: TGTGCCAGCAGATACCCGGACACATCCTACGAGCAGTACTTC. It specifies CASRYPDTSYEQYF. V usage is TRBV7-2 and J usage is TRBJ2-7; possible D gene TRBD1, 5 bases. Trimming pared 6 bases from V and 1 base from J, leaving 13 bases between. The length of the CDR3 is 14 residues. The germline gives CDR1 SGHTA, CDR2 FQGNSA.

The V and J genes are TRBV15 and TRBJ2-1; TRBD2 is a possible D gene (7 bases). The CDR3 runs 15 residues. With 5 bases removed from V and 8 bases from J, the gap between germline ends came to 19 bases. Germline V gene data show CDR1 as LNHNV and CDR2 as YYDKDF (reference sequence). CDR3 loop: CATSSRGGRGDEQFF. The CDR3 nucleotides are TGTGCCACCAGCTCCCGGGGAGGGAGGGGGGATGAGCAGTTCTTC.

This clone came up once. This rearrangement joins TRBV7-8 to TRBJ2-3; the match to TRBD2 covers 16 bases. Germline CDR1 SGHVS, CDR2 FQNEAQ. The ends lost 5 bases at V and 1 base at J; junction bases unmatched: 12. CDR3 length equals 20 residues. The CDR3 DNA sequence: TGTGCCAGCAGCCCCACCTCCGGGACTAGCGGGAGGGGGGGCACAGATACGCAGTATTTT. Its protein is CASSPTSGTSGRGGTDTQYF.

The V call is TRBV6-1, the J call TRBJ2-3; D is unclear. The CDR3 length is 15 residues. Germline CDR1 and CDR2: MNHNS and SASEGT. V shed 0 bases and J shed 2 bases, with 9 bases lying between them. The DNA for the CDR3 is TGTGCCAGCAGTGAAGCTCGCCAGCTCACAGATACGCAGTATTTT. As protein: CASSEARQLTDTQYF.

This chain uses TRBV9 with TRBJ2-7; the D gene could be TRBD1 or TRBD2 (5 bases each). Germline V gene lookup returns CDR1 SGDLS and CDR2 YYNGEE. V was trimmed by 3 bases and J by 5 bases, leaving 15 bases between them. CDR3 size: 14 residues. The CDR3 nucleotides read TGTGCCAGCAGCGCCAGGGACCTTGACCACGAGCAGTACTTC. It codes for CASSARDLDHEQYF.

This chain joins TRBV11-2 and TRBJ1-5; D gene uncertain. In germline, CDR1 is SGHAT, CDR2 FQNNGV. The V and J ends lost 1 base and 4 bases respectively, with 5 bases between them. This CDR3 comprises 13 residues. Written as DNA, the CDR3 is TGTGCCAGCAGCTTAGCCCTAAATCAGCCCCAGCATTTT. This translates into CASSLALNQPQHF.

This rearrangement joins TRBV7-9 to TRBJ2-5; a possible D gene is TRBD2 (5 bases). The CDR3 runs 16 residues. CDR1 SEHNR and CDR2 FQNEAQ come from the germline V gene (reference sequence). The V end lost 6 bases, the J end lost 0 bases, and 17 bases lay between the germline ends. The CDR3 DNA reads TGTGCCAGCAGGATTCGGAGGACGGGGAACCAAGAGACCCAGTACTTC. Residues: CASRIRRTGNQETQYF.

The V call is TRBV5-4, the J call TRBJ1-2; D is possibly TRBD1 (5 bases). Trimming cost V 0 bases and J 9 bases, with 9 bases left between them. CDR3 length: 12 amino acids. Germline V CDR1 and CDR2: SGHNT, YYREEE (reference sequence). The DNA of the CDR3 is TGTGCCAGCAGCTTGGGTCGGGGCAGCTACACCTTC. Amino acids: CASSLGRGSYTF.

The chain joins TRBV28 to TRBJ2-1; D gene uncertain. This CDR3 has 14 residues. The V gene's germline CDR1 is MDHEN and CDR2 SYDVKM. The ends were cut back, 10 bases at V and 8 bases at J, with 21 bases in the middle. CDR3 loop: CATAWGSLADEQFF. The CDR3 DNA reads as TGTGCCACCGCGTGGGGTTCGTTGGCCGATGAGCAGTTCTTC. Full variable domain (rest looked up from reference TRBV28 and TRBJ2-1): DVKVTQSSRYLVKRTGEKVFLECVQDMDHENMFWYRQDPGLGLRLIYFSYDVKMKEKGDIPEGYSVSREKKERFSLILESASTNQTSMYLCATAWGSLADEQFFGPGTRLTVL.

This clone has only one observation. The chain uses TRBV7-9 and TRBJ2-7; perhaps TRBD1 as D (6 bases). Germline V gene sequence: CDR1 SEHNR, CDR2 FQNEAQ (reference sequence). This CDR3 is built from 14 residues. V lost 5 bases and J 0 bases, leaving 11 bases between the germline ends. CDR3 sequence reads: CASSPRDTSYEQYF. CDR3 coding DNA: TGTGCCAGCAGCCCCCGGGACACCTCCTACGAGCAGTACTTC. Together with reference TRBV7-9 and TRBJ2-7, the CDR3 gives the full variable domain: DTGVSQNPRHKITKRGQNVTFRCDPISEHNRLYWYRQTLGQGPEFLTYFQNEAQLEKSRLLSDRFSAERPKGSFSTLEIQRTEQGDSAMYLCASSPRDTSYEQYFGPGTRLTVT.

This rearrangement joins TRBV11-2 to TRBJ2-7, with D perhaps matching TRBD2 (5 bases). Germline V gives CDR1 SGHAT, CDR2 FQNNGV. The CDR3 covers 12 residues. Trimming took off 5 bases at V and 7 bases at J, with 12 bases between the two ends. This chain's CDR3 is CASSLGIWEQYF. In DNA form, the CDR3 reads TGTGCCAGCAGCCTCGGGATATGGGAGCAGTACTTC.

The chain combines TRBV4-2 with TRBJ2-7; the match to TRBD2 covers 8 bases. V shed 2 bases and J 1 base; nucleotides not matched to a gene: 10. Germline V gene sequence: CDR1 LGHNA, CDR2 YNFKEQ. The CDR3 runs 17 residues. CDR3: CASSQQHELAVSYEQYF. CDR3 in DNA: TGTGCCAGCAGCCAACAGCACGAACTAGCGGTTTCCTACGAGCAGTACTTC.

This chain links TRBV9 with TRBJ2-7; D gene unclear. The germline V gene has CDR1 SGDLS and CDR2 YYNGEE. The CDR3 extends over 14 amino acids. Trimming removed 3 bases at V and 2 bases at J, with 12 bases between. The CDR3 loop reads CASSAPDLPYEQYF. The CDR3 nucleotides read TGTGCCAGCAGCGCCCCGGATTTACCCTACGAGCAGTACTTC.

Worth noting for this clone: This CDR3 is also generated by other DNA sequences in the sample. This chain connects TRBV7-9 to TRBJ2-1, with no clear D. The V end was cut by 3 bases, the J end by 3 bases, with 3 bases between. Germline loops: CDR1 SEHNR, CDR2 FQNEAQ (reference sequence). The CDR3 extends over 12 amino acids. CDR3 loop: CASSLGYNEQFF. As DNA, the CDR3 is TGTGCCAGCAGCTTGGGCTACAATGAGCAGTTCTTC.

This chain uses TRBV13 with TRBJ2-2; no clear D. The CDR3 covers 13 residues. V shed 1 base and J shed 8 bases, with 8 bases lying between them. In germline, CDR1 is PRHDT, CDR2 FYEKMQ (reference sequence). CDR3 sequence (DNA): TGTGCCAGCAGCTTAGTCCTGTCGGGGGAGCTGTTTTTT. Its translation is CASSLVLSGELFF.

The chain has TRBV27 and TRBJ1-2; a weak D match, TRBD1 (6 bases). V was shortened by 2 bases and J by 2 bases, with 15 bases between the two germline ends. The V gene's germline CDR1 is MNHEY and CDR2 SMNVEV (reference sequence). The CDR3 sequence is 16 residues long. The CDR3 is CASSLLGQGSNYGYTF. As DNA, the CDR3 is TGTGCCAGCAGTTTACTAGGGCAGGGGAGCAACTATGGCTACACCTTC.

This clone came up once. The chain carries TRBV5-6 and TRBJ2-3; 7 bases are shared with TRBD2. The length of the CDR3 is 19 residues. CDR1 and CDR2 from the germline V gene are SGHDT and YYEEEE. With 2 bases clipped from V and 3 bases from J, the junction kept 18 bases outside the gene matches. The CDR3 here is CASSFGLDIDVPLTDTQYF. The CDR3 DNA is TGTGCCAGCAGCTTTGGACTAGATATTGACGTACCGCTTACAGATACGCAGTATTTT.

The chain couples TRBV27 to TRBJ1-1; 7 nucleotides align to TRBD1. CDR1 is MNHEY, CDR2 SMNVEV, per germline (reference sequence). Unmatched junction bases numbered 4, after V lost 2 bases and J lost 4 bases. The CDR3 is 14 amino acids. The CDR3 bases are TGTGCCAGCAGTTTAGAGGGGGCCGGCACTGAAGCTTTCTTT. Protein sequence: CASSLEGAGTEAFF.

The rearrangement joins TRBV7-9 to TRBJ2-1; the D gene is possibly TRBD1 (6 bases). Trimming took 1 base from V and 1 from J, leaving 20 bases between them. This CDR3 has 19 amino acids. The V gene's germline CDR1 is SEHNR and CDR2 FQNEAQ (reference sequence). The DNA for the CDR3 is TGTGCCAGCAGCTTAGTTCTGAGGGGCCAGACAGGATCCTACAATGAGCAGTTCTTC. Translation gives CASSLVLRGQTGSYNEQFF.

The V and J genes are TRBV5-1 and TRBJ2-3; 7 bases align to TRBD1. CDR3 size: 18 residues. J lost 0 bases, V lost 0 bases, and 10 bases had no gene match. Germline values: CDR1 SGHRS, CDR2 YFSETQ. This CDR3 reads CASSLEGAPVISTDTQYF. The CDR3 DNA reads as TGCGCCAGCAGCTTGGAGGGGGCGCCGGTGATTAGCACAGATACGCAGTATTTT.

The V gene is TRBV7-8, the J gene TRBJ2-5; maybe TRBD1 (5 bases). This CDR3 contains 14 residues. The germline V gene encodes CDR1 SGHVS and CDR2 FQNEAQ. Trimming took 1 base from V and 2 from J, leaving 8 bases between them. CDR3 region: CASSLVRTQETQYF. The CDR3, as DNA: TGTGCCAGCAGCTTAGTCCGGACACAAGAGACCCAGTACTTC.